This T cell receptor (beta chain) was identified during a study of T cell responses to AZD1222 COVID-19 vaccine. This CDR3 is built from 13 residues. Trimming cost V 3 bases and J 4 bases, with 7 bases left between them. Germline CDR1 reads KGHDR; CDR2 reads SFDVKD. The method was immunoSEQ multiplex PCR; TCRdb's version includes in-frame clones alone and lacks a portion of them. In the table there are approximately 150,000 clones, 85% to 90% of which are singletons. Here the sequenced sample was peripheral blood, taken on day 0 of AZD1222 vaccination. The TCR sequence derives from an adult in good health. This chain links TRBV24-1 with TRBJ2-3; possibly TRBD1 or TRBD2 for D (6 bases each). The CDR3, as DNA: TGTGCCACCAGTGATGGGGGGCCAGATACGCAGTATTTT. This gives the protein CATSDGGPDTQYF.